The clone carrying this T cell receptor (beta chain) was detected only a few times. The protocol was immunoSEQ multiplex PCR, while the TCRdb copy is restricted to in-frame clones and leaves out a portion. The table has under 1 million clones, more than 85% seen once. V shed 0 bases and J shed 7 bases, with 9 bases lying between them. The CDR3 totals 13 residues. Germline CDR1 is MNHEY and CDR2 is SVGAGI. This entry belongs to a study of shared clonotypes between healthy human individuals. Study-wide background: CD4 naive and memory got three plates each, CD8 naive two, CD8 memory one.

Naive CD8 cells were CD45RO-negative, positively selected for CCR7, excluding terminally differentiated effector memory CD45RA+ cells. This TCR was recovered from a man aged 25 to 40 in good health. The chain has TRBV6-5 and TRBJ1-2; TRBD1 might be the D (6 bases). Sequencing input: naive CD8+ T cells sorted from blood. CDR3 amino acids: CASSYSWTVGYTF. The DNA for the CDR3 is TGTGCCAGCAGTTACTCATGGACAGTTGGCTACACCTTC.